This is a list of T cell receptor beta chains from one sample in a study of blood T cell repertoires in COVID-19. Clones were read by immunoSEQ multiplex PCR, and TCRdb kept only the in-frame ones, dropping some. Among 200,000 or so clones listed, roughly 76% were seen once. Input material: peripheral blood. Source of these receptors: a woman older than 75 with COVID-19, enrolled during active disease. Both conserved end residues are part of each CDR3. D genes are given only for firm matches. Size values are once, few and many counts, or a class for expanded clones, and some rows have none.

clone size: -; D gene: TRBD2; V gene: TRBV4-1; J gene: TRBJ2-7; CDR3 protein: CASSPGLAYEQYF; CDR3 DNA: TGCGCCAGCAGCCCGGGACTAGCGTACGAGCAGTACTTC
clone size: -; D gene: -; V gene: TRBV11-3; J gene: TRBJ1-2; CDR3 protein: CASSPGFNYGYTF; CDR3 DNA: TGTGCCAGCAGCCCGGGATTTAACTATGGCTACACCTTC
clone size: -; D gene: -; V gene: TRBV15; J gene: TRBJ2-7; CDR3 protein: CATSSYQGSYEQYF; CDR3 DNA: TGTGCCACCAGCAGTTACCAGGGTTCCTACGAGCAGTACTTC
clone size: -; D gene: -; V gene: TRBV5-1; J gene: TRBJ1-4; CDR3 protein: CASSLVVGSTNEKLFF; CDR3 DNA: TGCGCCAGCAGCTTGGTGGTTGGGAGTACTAATGAAAAACTGTTTTTT
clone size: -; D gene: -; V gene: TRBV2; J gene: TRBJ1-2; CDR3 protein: CASSRISTNYGYTF; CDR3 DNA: TGTGCCAGCAGCCGCATCTCTACTAACTATGGCTACACCTTC
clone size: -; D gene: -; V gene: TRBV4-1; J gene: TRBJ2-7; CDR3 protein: CASSLRSGISYEQYF; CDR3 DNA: TGCGCCAGCAGCCTCAGGTCAGGGATCTCCTACGAGCAGTACTTC
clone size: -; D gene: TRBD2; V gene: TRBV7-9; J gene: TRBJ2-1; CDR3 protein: CASSLASGGTYNEQFF; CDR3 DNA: TGTGCCAGCAGCTTGGCTAGCGGGGGAACTTACAATGAGCAGTTCTTC
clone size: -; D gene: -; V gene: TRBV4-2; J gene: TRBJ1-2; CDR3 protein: CASSPVRTAYGYTF; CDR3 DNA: TGTGCCAGCAGCCCAGTTCGGACAGCCTATGGCTACACCTTC
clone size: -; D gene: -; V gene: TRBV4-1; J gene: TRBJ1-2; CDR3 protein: CASTPGTSNYGYTF; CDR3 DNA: TGCGCCAGCACCCCCGGGACATCTAACTATGGCTACACCTTC
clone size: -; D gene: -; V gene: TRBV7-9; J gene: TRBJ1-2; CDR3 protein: CALLIGAYGYTF; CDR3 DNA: TGTGCCCTCTTAATAGGGGCCTATGGCTACACCTTC
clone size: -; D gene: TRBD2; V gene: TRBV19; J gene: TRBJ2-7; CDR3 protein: CASRASGDYEQYF; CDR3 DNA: TGTGCCAGTAGAGCTAGCGGGGATTACGAGCAGTACTTC
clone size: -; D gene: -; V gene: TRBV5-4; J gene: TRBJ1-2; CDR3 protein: CASIFGGANYGYTF; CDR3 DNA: TGTGCCAGCATATTCGGGGGAGCTAACTATGGCTACACCTTC
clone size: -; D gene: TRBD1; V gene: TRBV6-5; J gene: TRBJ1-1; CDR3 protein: CASSWDRMNTEAFF; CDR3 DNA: TGTGCCAGCAGCTGGGACAGGATGAACACTGAAGCTTTCTTT
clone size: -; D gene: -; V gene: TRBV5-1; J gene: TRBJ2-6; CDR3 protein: CASSSRQFASGANVLTF; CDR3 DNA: TGCGCCAGCAGCTCCAGACAGTTCGCCTCTGGGGCCAACGTCCTGACTTTC
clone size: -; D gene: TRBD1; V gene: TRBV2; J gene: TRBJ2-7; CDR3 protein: CASSVDRGRYEQYF; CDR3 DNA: TGTGCCAGCAGTGTAGACAGGGGCCGCTACGAGCAGTACTTC
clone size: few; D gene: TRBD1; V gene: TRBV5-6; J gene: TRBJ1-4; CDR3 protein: CASRWGPQGDEKLFF; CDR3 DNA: TGTGCCAGCAGGTGGGGGCCACAGGGGGATGAAAAACTGTTTTTT
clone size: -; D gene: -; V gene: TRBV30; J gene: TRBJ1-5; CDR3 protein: CAWNRYSNQPQHF; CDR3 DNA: TGTGCCTGGAACCGCTATAGCAATCAGCCCCAGCATTTT
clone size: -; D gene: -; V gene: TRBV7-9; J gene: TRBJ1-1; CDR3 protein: CASSHLRVNTEAFF; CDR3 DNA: TGTGCCAGCAGCCATCTGAGGGTCAACACTGAAGCTTTCTTT
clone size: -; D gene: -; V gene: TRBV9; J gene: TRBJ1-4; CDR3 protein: CASSVWEGTSEKLFF; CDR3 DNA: TGTGCCAGCAGCGTTTGGGAGGGGACGAGTGAAAAACTGTTTTTT
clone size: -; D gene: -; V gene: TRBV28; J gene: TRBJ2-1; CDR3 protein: CASLTGEYNEQFF; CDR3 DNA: TGTGCCAGTTTGACGGGGGAATACAATGAGCAGTTCTTC
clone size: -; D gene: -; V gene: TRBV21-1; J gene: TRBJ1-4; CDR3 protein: CASSKYGTGFVLTTNEKLFF; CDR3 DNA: TGTGCCAGCAGCAAATACGGGACAGGGTTCGTGTTAACAACTAATGAAAAACTGTTTTTT
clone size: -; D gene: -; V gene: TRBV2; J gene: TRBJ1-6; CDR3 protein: CAGTSGIPSPLHF; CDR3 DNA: TGTGCCGGGACTTCGGGGATACCTTCACCCCTCCACTTT
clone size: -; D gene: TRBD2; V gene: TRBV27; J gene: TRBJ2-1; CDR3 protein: CASSLMGSGDEQFF; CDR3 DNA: TGTGCCAGCAGTTTAATGGGCAGCGGGGATGAGCAGTTCTTC
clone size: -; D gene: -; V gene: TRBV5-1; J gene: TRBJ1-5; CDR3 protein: CASSLGTQNQPQHF; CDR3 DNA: TGCGCCAGCAGCTTGGGAACTCAAAATCAGCCCCAGCATTTT
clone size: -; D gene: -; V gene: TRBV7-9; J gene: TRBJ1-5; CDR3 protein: CASSSDRSQPQHF; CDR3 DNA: TGTGCCAGCAGCTCTGACAGAAGTCAGCCCCAGCATTTT
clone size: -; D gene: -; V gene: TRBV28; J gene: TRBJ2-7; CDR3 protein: CASSLDSSYEQYF; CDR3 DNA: TGTGCCAGCAGTTTGGACAGCTCCTACGAGCAGTACTTC
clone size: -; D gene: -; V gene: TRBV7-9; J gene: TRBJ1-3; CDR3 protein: CASSLSIGGGNTIYF; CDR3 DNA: TGTGCCAGCAGCTTATCTATCGGGGGAGGAAACACCATATATTTT
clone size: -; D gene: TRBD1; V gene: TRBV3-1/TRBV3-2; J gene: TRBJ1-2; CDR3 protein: CASSQPSPGGPYGYTF; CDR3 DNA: TGTGCCAGCAGCCAACCCTCTCCAGGGGGACCCTATGGCTACACCTTC
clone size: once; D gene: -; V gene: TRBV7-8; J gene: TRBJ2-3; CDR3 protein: CASSLVDSSTDTQYF; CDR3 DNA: TGTGCCAGCAGCTTAGTTGACAGTAGCACAGATACGCAGTATTTT
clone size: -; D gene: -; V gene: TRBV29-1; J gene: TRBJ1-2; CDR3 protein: CSVEEGFHRGYTF; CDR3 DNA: TGCAGCGTTGAGGAGGGGTTCCACCGGGGCTACACCTTC
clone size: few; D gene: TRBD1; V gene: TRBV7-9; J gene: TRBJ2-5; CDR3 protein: CASSLEGGGETQYF; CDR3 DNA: TGTGCCAGCAGCTTAGAAGGGGGCGGAGAGACCCAGTACTTC
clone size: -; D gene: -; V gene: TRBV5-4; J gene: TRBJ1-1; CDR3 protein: CASTIGGGTEAFF; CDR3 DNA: TGTGCCAGCACTATTGGGGGGGGGACTGAAGCTTTCTTT
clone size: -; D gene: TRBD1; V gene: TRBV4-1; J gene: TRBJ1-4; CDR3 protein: CASSQSHQGAVEKLFF; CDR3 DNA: TGCGCCAGCAGCCAGTCCCACCAGGGGGCTGTAGAAAAACTGTTTTTT
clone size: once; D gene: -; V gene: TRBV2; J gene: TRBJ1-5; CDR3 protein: CASSGGGNQPQHF; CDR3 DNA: TGTGCCAGCAGTGGGGGGGGTAATCAGCCCCAGCATTTT
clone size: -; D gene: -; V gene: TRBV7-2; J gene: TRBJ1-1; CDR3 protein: CASSLARQAGTEAFF; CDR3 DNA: TGTGCCAGCAGCTTAGCTCGCCAGGCAGGGACTGAAGCTTTCTTT
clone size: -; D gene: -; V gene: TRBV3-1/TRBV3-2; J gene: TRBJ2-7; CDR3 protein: CASSQGYRSYEQYF; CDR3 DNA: TGTGCCAGCAGCCAAGGGTACAGGTCCTACGAGCAGTACTTC
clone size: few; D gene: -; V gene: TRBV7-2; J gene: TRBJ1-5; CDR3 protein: CASSLDPNQPQHF; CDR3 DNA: TGTGCCAGCAGCTTAGATCCGAATCAGCCCCAGCATTTT